Shown below are 27 T cell receptor beta chains from a single sample sequenced in a study of cytomegalovirus exposure and HLA in healthy donors. Vbeta (60) and Jbeta (13) primers were used in the PCR. TCRdb's copy holds only in-frame clones and misses some; the assay was immunoSEQ multiplex PCR. The sample includes around 150,000 clones, approximately 80% of them seen just once. Sequenced: PBMCs. Receptors were obtained from a man aged 50 to 60 in good health and CMV-seronegative.

V usage is TRBV9 and J usage is TRBJ2-1; perhaps TRBD2 as D (6 bases). Between the trimmed V and J ends, which lost 0 bases and 2 bases, there was a span of 18 bases. The CDR3 length is 18 residues. The V gene's germline CDR1 is SGDLS and CDR2 YYNGEE. The chain's CDR3 is CASSVVPNSGTTYNEQFF. CDR3 nucleotide sequence: TGTGCCAGCAGCGTAGTCCCAAATAGCGGAACTACCTACAATGAGCAGTTCTTC.

The chain has TRBV7-6 and TRBJ1-2; maybe TRBD1 (6 bases). Germline CDR1 reads SGHVS; CDR2 reads FNYEAQ. The CDR3 contains 17 residues. The V end lost 4 bases, the J end lost 6 bases, and 24 bases lay between the germline ends. CDR3 coding DNA: TGTGCCAGCAGCTCCCCTACCCCGAACAGGGCACAAGATGGCTACACCTTC. This translates into CASSSPTPNRAQDGYTF. The full variable domain, with the rest looked up from reference TRBV7-6 and TRBJ1-2, is GAGVSQSPRYKVTKRGQDVALRCDPISGHVSLYWYRQALGQGPEFLTYFNYEAQQDKSGLPNDRFSAERPEGSISTLTIQRTEQRDSAMYRCASSSPTPNRAQDGYTFGSGTRLTVV.

This clone was seen only a few times. The CDR3, as DNA: TGTGCCAGCAGCTTACCGCCGGGTAATGAGCAGTTCTTC. It specifies CASSLPPGNEQFF. This chain connects TRBV7-3 to TRBJ2-1; the D is unclear. V gave up 2 bases and J gave up 7 bases, with 9 bases separating them. Per the germline V gene, CDR1 is SGHTA and CDR2 is FQGTGA. The CDR3 sequence is 13 residues long.

The rearrangement uses TRBV9 and TRBJ2-3; D might be TRBD1 (5 bases). CDR1 is SGDLS, CDR2 YYNGEE, per germline. The CDR3 extends over 15 amino acids. The germline V and J ends were trimmed by 4 bases and 2 bases, with 14 bases remaining between them. The CDR3 sequence is CASSQSGITTDTQYF. DNA for the CDR3: TGTGCCAGCAGCCAATCAGGGATTACCACAGATACGCAGTATTTT.

Turning to this clone: The same CDR3 is also encoded by other DNA sequences in this sample. V usage is TRBV5-1 and J usage is TRBJ2-5, with 7 bases that match TRBD1. V lost 0 bases to trimming and J lost 4 bases; unmatched junction nucleotides: 3. Per germline, CDR1 SGHRS and CDR2 YFSETQ. This CDR3 comprises 14 residues. The CDR3 loop reads CASSLDRGRETQYF. Here the CDR3 DNA reads TGCGCCAGCAGCTTGGACAGGGGAAGAGAGACCCAGTACTTC.

This clone came up a few times. The chain combines TRBV5-1 with TRBJ2-2; 7 bases map to TRBD2. CDR3 length equals 15 residues. After removal of 2 bases from V and 6 bases from J, the junction contained 7 bases not matched to a gene. Per the germline V gene, CDR1 is SGHRS and CDR2 is YFSETQ. The CDR3 DNA reads TGCGCCAGCAGCTTAACGGGAGGCATGGCCGGGGAGCTGTTTTTT. Amino acid sequence: CASSLTGGMAGELFF.

The chain employs TRBV5-4 and TRBJ2-7; TRBD2 matches at 11 bases. V lost 0 bases, J lost 3 bases, and 2 bases stayed unmatched. Germline-derived CDR1 and CDR2 are SGHNT and YYREEE (reference sequence). This CDR3 comprises 15 residues. The CDR3 nucleotides are TGTGCCAGCAGCTTGGCACTAGCGGGAGTCTACGAGCAGTACTTC. Translating it yields CASSLALAGVYEQYF.

The gene calls are TRBV6-4 and TRBJ2-1; D might be TRBD2 (6 bases). The CDR3 spans 15 residues. Germline V gives CDR1 MRHNA, CDR2 SNTAGT. Trimming took 3 bases from V and 4 from J, leaving 13 bases between them. The CDR3 reads CASSDLGGGYNEQFF. Here the CDR3 DNA reads TGTGCCAGCAGTGATCTCGGGGGTGGATACAATGAGCAGTTCTTC.

The CDR3 DNA sequence: TGTGCCAGCACCAGAAACAGGGGGGGCAATCAGCCCCAGCATTTT. Protein product: CASTRNRGGNQPQHF. The chain links TRBV2 to TRBJ1-5, with 8 bases aligning to TRBD1. Germline V gene lookup returns CDR1 SNHLY and CDR2 FYNNEI. The CDR3 sequence is 15 residues long. The trim removed 7 bases at V and 2 bases at J, leaving 7 bases unmatched. The entire variable domain, with the rest obtained from reference TRBV2 and TRBJ1-5, is as follows: EPEVTQTPSHQVTQMGQEVILRCVPISNHLYFYWYRQILGQKVEFLVSFYNNEISEKSEIFDDQFSVERPDGSNFTLKIRSTKLEDSAMYFCASTRNRGGNQPQHFGDGTRLSIL.

The CDR3 region has the DNA TGCGCCAGCAGCGGTCCGGGACAGTTAGGCACCGGGGAGCTGTTTTTT. Protein sequence: CASSGPGQLGTGELFF. The V gene is TRBV10-1, the J gene TRBJ2-2; 7 nucleotides align to TRBD1. Looked up from germline, CDR1 is WNHNN and CDR2 is SYGVQD (reference sequence). This CDR3 has 16 residues. The J segment lost 4 bases and the V segment lost 6 bases, leaving 11 bases of the junction unmatched.

The chain recombines TRBV9 with TRBJ1-2; D may be TRBD1 (6 bases). This CDR3 region has 14 residues. V lost 4 bases and J 0 bases, leaving 10 bases between the germline ends. From germline, CDR1 is SGDLS and CDR2 YYNGEE. The CDR3 nucleotides read TGTGCCAGCAGCCCTGGACAGACTAACTATGGCTACACCTTC. This codes for CASSPGQTNYGYTF.

The gene calls are TRBV6-1 and TRBJ1-6, with D unresolved. The CDR3 spans 15 residues. The germline V and J ends were trimmed by 2 bases and 7 bases, with 12 bases remaining between them. Germline V gene data show CDR1 as MNHNS and CDR2 as SASEGT. The CDR3 DNA reads TGTGCCAGCAGTGAATTAGGGAGATCCAATTCACCCCTCCACTTT. Translated, it gives CASSELGRSNSPLHF.

This clone was seen just once. The genes are TRBV7-9 and TRBJ2-7, with 10 positions matching TRBD1. V was clipped by 4 bases and J by 0 bases; unmatched bases: 6. CDR1 is SEHNR, CDR2 FQNEAQ, per germline (reference sequence). This CDR3 contains 16 residues. This chain's CDR3 is CASSYTRQGASYEQYF. CDR3 bases: TGTGCCAGCAGCTACACCCGACAGGGGGCCTCCTACGAGCAGTACTTC.

This chain uses TRBV7-6 with TRBJ2-5; unclear D gene. The germline gives CDR1 SGHVS, CDR2 FNYEAQ. Trimming shortened V by 5 bases and J by 2 bases, and 3 bases separated the two germline ends. The CDR3 extends over 11 amino acids. This chain's CDR3 is CASSLQETQYF. CDR3 nucleotides: TGTGCCAGCAGCCTTCAAGAGACCCAGTACTTC.

The chain couples TRBV6-5 to TRBJ1-6, with D uncertain. Looked up from germline, CDR1 is MNHEY and CDR2 is SVGAGI. The CDR3 is made up of 12 amino acids. Deletions cut 2 bases from V and 8 bases from J, with 4 bases between. CDR3 in DNA: TGTGCCAGCAGTTACCAGGATTCACCCCTCCACTTT. It specifies CASSYQDSPLHF.

This chain uses TRBV7-8 with TRBJ2-7, with 11 nucleotides matching TRBD1. Unmatched junction bases numbered 2, after V lost 5 bases and J lost 2 bases. The CDR3 has 14 residues. Germline V lookup: CDR1 SGHVS, CDR2 FQNEAQ. CDR3 region: CASSMDRGPYEQYF. Written as DNA, the CDR3 is TGTGCCAGCAGCATGGACAGGGGGCCCTACGAGCAGTACTTC. The variable domain in full, completed from reference TRBV7-8 and TRBJ2-7, reads GAGVSQSPRYKVAKRGQDVALRCDPISGHVSLFWYQQALGQGPEFLTYFQNEAQLDKSGLPSDRFFAERPEGSVSTLKIQRTQQEDSAVYLCASSMDRGPYEQYFGPGTRLTVT.

The rearrangement uses TRBV13 and TRBJ1-2, with TRBD1 matching over 7 bases. Germline CDR1 and CDR2: PRHDT and FYEKMQ (reference sequence). This CDR3 is 16 amino acids long. Germline trimming cut 6 bases from V and 0 bases from J; bases unmatched to any gene: 10. CDR3 protein: CASSRRQGFPNYGYTF. As DNA, the CDR3 is TGTGCCAGCAGTCGCCGACAGGGATTCCCTAACTATGGCTACACCTTC.

This chain joins TRBV2 and TRBJ2-7; the match to TRBD1 covers 7 bases. Germline loops: CDR1 SNHLY, CDR2 FYNNEI. The CDR3 sequence is 12 residues long. J lost 6 bases, V lost 8 bases, and 7 bases had no gene match. DNA for the CDR3: TGTGCCAGCTCGGGACAGTTTGTCGAGCAGTACTTC. Translated, it gives CASSGQFVEQYF.

The chain has TRBV30 and TRBJ1-2; 8 bases are a match to TRBD1. There are 18 residues in the CDR3. V was pared by 4 bases and J by 1 base, with 17 bases of the junction left unmatched. In germline, CDR1 is GTSNPN, CDR2 SVGIG (reference sequence). CDR3 DNA: TGTGCCTGGATTCTCGAGGACAGGGACTTTAAGAATAACTATGGCTACACCTTC. This sequence encodes CAWILEDRDFKNNYGYTF. The whole variable domain, remainder taken from reference TRBV30 and TRBJ1-2, is SQTIHQWPATLVQPVGSPLSLECTVEGTSNPNLYWYRQAAGRGLQLLFYSVGIGQISSEVPQNLSASRPQDRQFILSSKKLLLSDSGFYLCAWILEDRDFKNNYGYTFGSGTRLTVV.

To note about this clone: At one end the junction does not follow the germline gene, possibly because of a read error. This CDR3 is CASSHLGTGVLEQSF. The CDR3 bases are TGTGCCAGCAGCCACCTCGGGACGGGAGTTTTAGAGCAGAGCTTC. This chain connects TRBV14 to TRBJ2-7; D perhaps matches TRBD2 (6 bases). In germline, CDR1 is SGHDN, CDR2 FVKESK. This CDR3 is built from 15 residues.

The chain joins TRBV5-1 to TRBJ2-3; 7 nucleotides agree with TRBD1. The CDR3 is 14 amino acids. The V and J ends lost 5 bases and 1 base, in that order; junction bases with no gene match: 4. Germline V lookup: CDR1 SGHRS, CDR2 YFSETQ. The CDR3, as DNA: TGCGCCAGCAGTGGGCAGGGGGGCACAGATACGCAGTATTTT. It translates to CASSGQGGTDTQYF. Based on the CDR3 plus reference TRBV5-1 and TRBJ2-3, the full variable domain is KAGVTQTPRYLIKTRGQQVTLSCSPISGHRSVSWYQQTPGQGLQFLFEYFSETQRNKGNFPGRFSGRQFSNSRSEMNVSTLELGDSALYLCASSGQGGTDTQYFGPGTRLTVL.

Only one count was recorded for this clone. The gene calls are TRBV7-8 and TRBJ1-3; the D is unclear. The germline gives CDR1 SGHVS, CDR2 FQNEAQ. Trimming shortened V by 1 base and J by 1 base, and 8 bases separated the two germline ends. This CDR3 contains 15 residues. CDR3 region: CASSLGAGSGNTIYF. CDR3 nucleotide sequence: TGTGCCAGCAGCTTAGGTGCCGGGTCTGGAAACACCATATATTTT.

The J gene is TRBJ1-1, the V gene TRBV29-1; D is ambiguous. Germline V lookup: CDR1 SQVTM, CDR2 ANQGSEA. V dropped 4 bases and J dropped 1 base, with 7 bases sitting between them. The CDR3 is 12 residues long. The CDR3 DNA reads as TGCAGCGTTGGAGGGTGGAACACTGAAGCTTTCTTT. Residues: CSVGGWNTEAFF.

DNA for the CDR3: TGTGCCAGCTCACTGGACAGGGGGCCTAATGGCTACACCTTC. This translates into CASSLDRGPNGYTF. This sequence joins TRBV18 and TRBJ1-2; 11 bases map to TRBD1. The V segment lost 4 bases and the J segment 6 bases; nucleotides outside the gene matches: 4. CDR1 and CDR2 (germline): KGHSH, LQKENI. The CDR3 extends over 14 amino acids.

The chain recombines TRBV4-2 with TRBJ2-2; TRBD2 matches 12 bases. The CDR3 totals 16 residues. Looked up from germline, CDR1 is LGHNA and CDR2 is YNFKEQ. The V segment lost 1 base and the J segment 4 bases; nucleotides outside the gene matches: 1. The DNA of the CDR3 is TGTGCCAGCAGCCAAGGGACTAGCGGGATCACCGGGGAGCTGTTTTTT. Residues: CASSQGTSGITGELFF.

The chain joins TRBV19 to TRBJ1-2, with 8 bases matching TRBD1. The germline gives CDR1 LNHDA, CDR2 SQIVND (reference sequence). The CDR3 spans 13 residues. The V gene end was trimmed by 3 bases and the J gene end by 9 bases; junction bases not matched to a gene: 6. Here the CDR3 DNA reads TGTGCCAGTAGTATCGGACAGGGTGACAGCTACACCTTC. This codes for CASSIGQGDSYTF. Filled out from reference TRBV19 and TRBJ1-2, the complete variable domain reads DGGITQSPKYLFRKEGQNVTLSCEQNLNHDAMYWYRQDPGQGLRLIYYSQIVNDFQKGDIAEGYSVSREKKESFPLTVTSAQKNPTAFYLCASSIGQGDSYTFGSGTRLTVV.

The rearrangement links TRBV6-1 to TRBJ1-2; possible D gene TRBD1, 6 bases. The CDR3 is made up of 12 amino acids. CDR1 and CDR2 (germline): MNHNS, SASEGT. Trimming cost V 10 bases and J 8 bases, with 17 bases left between them. CDR3 sequence: CATLHRAEGYTF. Written as DNA, the CDR3 is TGTGCCACCCTCCACAGGGCGGAGGGCTACACCTTC.